Many counts were recorded for the clone carrying this TCR beta chain. The source of the sample is a study of tumor and adjacent non-tumor tissue in lung cancer. Across the study: There were 12 adenocarcinoma, a couple of squamous cell carcinoma and 1 small cell lung cancer cases. Aged about 31 to 80 years, patients included about 11 men and 5 women with stage I to III disease.

The CDR3 totals 14 residues. Germline V gene sequence: CDR1 SQVTM, CDR2 ANQGSEA. The V end lost 2 bases, the J end lost 2 bases, and 12 bases lay between the germline ends. No cell sorting was done before RNA was extracted from the tissue. Distant lung tissue was collected more than 3 cm away from the tumor edge. A modified ARM-PCR protocol with three rounds of nested PCR amplified TCRbeta. One entry per CDR3 protein, called by TCRdb with MiXCR from the multiplex PCR reads. The sample includes around 99,000 distinct CDR3 sequences, about 63% of them seen just once. The chain carries TRBV29-1 and TRBJ1-2; no firm D call. The clonotype originates from a man aged 60 to 75 with non-small cell lung cancer. The sequenced sample was distant non-tumor lung tissue. CDR3 loop: CSVERVSPNYGYTF. The CDR3, as DNA: TGCAGCGTTGAAAGAGTGAGTCCAAACTATGGCTACACCTTC.